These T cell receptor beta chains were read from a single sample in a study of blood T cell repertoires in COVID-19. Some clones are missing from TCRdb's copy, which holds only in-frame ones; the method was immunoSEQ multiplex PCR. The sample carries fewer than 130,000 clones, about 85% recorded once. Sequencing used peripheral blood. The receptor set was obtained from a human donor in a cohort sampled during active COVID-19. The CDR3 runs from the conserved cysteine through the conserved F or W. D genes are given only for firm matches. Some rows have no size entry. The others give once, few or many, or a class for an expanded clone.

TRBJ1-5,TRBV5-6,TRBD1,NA,TGTGCCAGCAGCCGCAGACAGGGGCGACAGCCCCAGCATTTT,CASSRRQGRQPQHF
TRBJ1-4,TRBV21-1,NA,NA,TGTGCCAGCAACCTAAACTCCGGGACAAGGGGCAGTGAAAAACTGTTTTTT,CASNLNSGTRGSEKLFF
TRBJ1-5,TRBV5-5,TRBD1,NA,TGTGCCAGCAGCTTGGTCGCAGGGGGCAGAGGTCAGCCCCAGCATTTT,CASSLVAGGRGQPQHF
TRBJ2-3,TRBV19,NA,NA,TGTGCCAGTAGTATAAAGCCTCCGCCTGGCACAGATACGCAGTATTTT,CASSIKPPPGTDTQYF
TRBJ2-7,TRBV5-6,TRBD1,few,TGTGCCAGCAGCTTAGGGACAGGGGAGATCAACGAGCAGTACTTC,CASSLGTGEINEQYF
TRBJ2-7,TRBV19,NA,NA,TGTGCCAGTTCCGAAACAGGGAGCTACGAGCAGTACTTC,CASSETGSYEQYF
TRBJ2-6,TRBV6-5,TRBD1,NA,TGTGCCAGCAGTTACAGGGACAGCTCTGGGGCCAACGTCCTGACTTTC,CASSYRDSSGANVLTF
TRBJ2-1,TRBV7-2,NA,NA,TGTGCCAGCAGCTTGCCAGCGCCGGTCTCACAGTTCTTC,CASSLPAPVSQFF
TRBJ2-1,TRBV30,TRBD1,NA,TGTGCCTGGAACCGGGACAGTACCTACAATGAGCAGTTCTTC,CAWNRDSTYNEQFF
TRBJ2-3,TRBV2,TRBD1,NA,TGTGCCAGCACCGGACAGGAGGTTAAAGATACGCAGTATTTT,CASTGQEVKDTQYF
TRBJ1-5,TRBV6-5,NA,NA,TGTGCCAGCAGCCGGGGAGTGAGCAATCAGCCCCAGCATTTT,CASSRGVSNQPQHF
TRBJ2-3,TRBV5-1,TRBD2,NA,TGCGCCAGCAGCTTGGAACTAGCGGGAGCTGATACGCAGTATTTT,CASSLELAGADTQYF
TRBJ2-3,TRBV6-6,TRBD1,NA,TGTGCCAGCAGTTCGACAGGGGACCGGGACCAGTATTTT,CASSSTGDRDQYF
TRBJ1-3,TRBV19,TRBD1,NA,TGTGCCAGTAGGAAGGACAGGGGCCAAGACGGGACTGGAAACACCATATATTTT,CASRKDRGQDGTGNTIYF
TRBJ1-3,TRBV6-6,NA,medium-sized,TGTGCCAGCAGTCGAGCGGTTGACAGTTCTGGAAACACCATATATTTT,CASSRAVDSSGNTIYF
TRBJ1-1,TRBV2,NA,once,TGTGCCAGCAGTGTATGGAACACTGAAGCTTTCTTT,CASSVWNTEAFF
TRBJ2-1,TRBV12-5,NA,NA,TGTGCTAGTGGTTTGGTTTCCGGAGGGAGACGTGGCTCCTACAATGAGCAGTTCTTC,CASGLVSGGRRGSYNEQFF
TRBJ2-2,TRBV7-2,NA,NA,TGTGCCAGCAGCCCTCCGCGAGAGGGCCGAGTCGGGGAGCTGTTTTTT,CASSPPREGRVGELFF
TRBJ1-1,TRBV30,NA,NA,TGTGCCTGGAGGAGGGAATTGAACACTGAAGCTTTCTTT,CAWRRELNTEAFF
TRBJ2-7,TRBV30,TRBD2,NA,TGTGCCTGGTCCGGGACTAGCGGAGTCTACGAGCAGTACTTC,CAWSGTSGVYEQYF
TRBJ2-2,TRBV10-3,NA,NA,TGTGCCATCAGTATGGACAAGAACACCGGGGAGCTGTTTTTT,CAISMDKNTGELFF
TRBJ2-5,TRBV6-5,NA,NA,TGTGCCAGCAGTTACTCGAGAGATGGAGAGACCCAGTACTTC,CASSYSRDGETQYF